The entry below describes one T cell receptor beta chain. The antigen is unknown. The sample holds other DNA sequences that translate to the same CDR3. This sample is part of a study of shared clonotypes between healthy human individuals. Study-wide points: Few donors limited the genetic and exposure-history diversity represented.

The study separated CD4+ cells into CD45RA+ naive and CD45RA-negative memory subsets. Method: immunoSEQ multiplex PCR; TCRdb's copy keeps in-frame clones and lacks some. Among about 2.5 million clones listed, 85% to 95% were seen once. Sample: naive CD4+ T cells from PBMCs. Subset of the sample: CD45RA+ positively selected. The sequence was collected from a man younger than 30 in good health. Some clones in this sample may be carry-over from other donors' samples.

The CDR3 sequence is CASSLGGPNEKLFF. DNA for the CDR3: TGCGCCAGCAGCTTGGGGGGTCCCAATGAAAAACTGTTTTTT. The V gene is TRBV5-1, the J gene TRBJ1-4; D gene ambiguous. Per germline, CDR1 SGHRS and CDR2 YFSETQ. V was pared by 0 bases and J by 5 bases, with 8 bases between. The CDR3 is 14 amino acids.